The clone carrying this T cell receptor beta chain was seen a few times. Antigen: not known. This sample stems from a study of blood T cells in healthy people across ages. Alongside a J-beta primer mix, a sample-barcoded 5' primer served in a second PCR lasting about 6 to 12 cycles. A template-switch adaptor with 12 random nucleotides tagged each cDNA molecule. TCRdb re-derived calls from the 5' RACE reads in MiXCR, one entry per CDR3 protein. The table records approximately 820,000 distinct CDR3 sequences, roughly 44% of them present only once. The study, taken as a whole, reports: The study lacked donor CMV status, which possibly confounded expanded clonotype changes.

Roughly 10 milliliters of peripheral blood were drawn from each donor into EDTA-treated tubes. Per-sample yields of isolated PBMCs were at least 7 million. Trimming took 1 base from V and 6 from J, leaving 16 bases between them. Germline-derived CDR1 and CDR2 are GTSNPN and SVGIG (reference sequence). The length of the CDR3 is 15 residues. This receptor was obtained from a man in his fifties or sixties in good health. The sequenced sample was blood. The chain couples TRBV30 to TRBJ1-5; possible D gene TRBD1, 6 bases. The chain's CDR3 is CAWSGVSGGAQPQHF. The CDR3 nucleotides are TGTGCCTGGAGTGGAGTATCCGGGGGCGCTCAGCCCCAGCATTTT. Full variable domain (outside the CDR3, taken from reference TRBV30 and TRBJ1-5): SQTIHQWPATLVQPVGSPLSLECTVEGTSNPNLYWYRQAAGRGLQLLFYSVGIGQISSEVPQNLSASRPQDRQFILSSKKLLLSDSGFYLCAWSGVSGGAQPQHFGDGTRLSIL.